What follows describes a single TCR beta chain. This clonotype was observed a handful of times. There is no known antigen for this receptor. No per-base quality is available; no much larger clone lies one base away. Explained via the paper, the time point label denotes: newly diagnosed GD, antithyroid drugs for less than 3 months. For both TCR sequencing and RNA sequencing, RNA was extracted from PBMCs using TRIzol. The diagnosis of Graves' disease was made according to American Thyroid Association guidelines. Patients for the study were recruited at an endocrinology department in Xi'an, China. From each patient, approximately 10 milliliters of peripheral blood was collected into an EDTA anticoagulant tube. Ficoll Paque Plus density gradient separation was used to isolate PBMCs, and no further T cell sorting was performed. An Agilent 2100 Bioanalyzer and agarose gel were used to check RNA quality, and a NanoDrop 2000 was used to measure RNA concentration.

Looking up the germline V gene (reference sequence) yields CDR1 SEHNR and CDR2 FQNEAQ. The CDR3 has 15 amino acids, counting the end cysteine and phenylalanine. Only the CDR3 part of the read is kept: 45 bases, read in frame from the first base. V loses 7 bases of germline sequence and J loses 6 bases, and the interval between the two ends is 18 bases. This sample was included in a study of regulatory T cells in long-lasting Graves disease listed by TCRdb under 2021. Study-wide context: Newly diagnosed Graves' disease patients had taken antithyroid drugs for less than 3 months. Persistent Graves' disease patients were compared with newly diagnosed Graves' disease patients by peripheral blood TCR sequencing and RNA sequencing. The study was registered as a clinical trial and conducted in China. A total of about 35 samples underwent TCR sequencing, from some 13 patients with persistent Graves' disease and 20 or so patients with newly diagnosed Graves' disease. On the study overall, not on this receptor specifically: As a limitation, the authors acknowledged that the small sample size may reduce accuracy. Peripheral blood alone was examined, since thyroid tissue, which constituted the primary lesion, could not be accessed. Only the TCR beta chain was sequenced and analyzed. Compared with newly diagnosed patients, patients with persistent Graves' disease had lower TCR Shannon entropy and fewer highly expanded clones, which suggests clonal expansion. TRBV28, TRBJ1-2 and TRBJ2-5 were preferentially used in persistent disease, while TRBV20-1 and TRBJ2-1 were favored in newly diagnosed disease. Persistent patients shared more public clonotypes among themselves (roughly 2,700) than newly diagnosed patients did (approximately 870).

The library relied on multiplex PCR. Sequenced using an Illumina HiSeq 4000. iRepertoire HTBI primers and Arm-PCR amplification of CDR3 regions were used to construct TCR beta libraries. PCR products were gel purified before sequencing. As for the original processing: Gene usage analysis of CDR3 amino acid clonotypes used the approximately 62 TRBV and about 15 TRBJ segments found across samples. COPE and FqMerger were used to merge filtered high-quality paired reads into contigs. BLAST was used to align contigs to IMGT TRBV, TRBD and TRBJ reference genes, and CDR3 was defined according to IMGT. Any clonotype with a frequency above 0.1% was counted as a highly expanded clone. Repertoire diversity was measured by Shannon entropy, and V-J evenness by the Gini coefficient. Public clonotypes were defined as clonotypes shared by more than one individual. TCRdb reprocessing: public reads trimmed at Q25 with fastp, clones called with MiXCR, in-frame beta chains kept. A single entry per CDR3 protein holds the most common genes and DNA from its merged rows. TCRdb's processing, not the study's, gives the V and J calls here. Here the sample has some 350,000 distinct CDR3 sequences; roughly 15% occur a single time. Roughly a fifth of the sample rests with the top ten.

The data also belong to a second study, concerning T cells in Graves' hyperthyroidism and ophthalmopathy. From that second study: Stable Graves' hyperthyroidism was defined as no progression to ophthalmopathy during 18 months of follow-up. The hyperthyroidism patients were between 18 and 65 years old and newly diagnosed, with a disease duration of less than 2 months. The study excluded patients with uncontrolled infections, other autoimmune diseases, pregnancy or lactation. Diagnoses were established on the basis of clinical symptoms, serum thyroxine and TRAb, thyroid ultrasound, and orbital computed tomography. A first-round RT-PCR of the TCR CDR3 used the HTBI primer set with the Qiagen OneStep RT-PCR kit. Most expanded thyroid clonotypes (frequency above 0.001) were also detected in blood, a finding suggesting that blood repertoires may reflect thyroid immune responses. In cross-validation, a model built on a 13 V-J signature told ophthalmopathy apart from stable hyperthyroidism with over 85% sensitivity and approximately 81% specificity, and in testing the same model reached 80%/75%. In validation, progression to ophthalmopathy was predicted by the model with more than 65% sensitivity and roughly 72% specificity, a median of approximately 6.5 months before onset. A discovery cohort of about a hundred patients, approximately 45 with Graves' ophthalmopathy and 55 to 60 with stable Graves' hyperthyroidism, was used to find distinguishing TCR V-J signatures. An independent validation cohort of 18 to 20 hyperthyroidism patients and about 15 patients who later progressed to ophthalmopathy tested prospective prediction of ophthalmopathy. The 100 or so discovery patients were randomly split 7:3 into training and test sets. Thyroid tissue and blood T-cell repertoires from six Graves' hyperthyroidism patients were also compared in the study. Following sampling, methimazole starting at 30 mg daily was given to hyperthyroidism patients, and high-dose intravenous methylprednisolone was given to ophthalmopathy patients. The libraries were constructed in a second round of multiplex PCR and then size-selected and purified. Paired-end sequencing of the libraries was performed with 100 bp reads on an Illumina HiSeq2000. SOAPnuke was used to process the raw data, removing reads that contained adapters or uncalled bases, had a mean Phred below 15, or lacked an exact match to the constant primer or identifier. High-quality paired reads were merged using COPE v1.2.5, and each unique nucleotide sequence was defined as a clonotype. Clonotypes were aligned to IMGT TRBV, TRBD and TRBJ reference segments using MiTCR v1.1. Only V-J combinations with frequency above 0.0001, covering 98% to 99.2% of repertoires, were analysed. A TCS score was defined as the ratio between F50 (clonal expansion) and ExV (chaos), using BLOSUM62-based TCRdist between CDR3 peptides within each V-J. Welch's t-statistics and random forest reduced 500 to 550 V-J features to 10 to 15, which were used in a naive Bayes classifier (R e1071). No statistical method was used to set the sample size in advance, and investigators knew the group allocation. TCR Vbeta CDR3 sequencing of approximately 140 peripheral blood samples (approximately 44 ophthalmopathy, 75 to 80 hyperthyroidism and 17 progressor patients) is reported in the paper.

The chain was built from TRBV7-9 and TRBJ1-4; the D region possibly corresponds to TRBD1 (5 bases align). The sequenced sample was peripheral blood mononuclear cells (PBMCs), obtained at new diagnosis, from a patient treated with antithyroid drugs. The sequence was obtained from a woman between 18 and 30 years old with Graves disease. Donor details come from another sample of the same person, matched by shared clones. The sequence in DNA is TGTGCCAGCACCCCACTAGCAGGGACGGATGAAAAACTGTTTTTT. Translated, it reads CASTPLAGTDEKLFF.